Detailed here is one T cell receptor beta chain. There is no known antigen for this receptor. Base qualities are not provided; no much larger clone lies one nucleotide away. These data are taken from a study of T cell repertoires in cytomegalovirus infection (dated by TCRdb to about 2019). As for the study more broadly: Alongside well-studied HLA-B-restricted epitopes, the peptide stimulations were aimed at recently identified HLA-C-restricted CMV epitopes, whose presentation resists viral immunomodulation. Donor HLA type was relevant to the analysis, as public TCR beta signatures indicated carriage of CMV infection together with the matching HLA type. Points the paper makes about the study in general: In both this cohort and an independent cohort of 352 donors, the cumulative frequency of public TCR beta family members distinguished carriers of CMV infection plus the relevant HLA type. In the ex vivo response, HLA-C-restricted CMV-specific TCR beta clonotypes were dominant, and in two of eight donors the single most frequent clonotype came from this HLA-C-restricted group.

The treatment or condition label corresponds to: in vitro stimulation with specific CMV peptide epitopes to enrich CMV-specific T cells. V and J are truncated by 7 bases and 3 bases respectively, leaving an intervening sequence of 10 bases. Taken from cysteine to phenylalanine, the CDR3 has 14 residues. Left in the record is the CDR3 DNA by itself, 42 bases read in frame from the first base. The CDR1 and CDR2 encoded by the germline V gene are MNHEY and SVGEGT. Instrument used: Illumina HiSeq 1500. The public sequencing data were trimmed at Q25 with fastp and processed into clonotypes with MiXCR by TCRdb, which kept only in-frame beta chains. Entries that share a CDR3 protein sequence are merged under the most common genes and DNA. This sample holds tens of thousands of distinct CDR3 sequences; about a fifth were observed only once. Over 85% of the sample is held by the ten biggest clonotypes.

The rearrangement combines TRBV6-2 or TRBV6-3 with TRBJ1-6, with the identity of the D gene unclear. This receptor was identified in a human donor in good health (CMV status not recorded). Some clones in this sample may be carry-over from other donors' samples. This specimen consisted of CD8+ T cells from cultured PBMCs, obtained from culture after CMV antigen stimulation. At the DNA level, the sequence is TGTGCCAGCACCTACGGGGACTATAATTCACCCCTCCACTTT. This translates into CASTYGDYNSPLHF.